This TCR beta chain was found in a study of regulatory and conventional T cells in RAG deficiency. Study-level points and caveats: In Omenn syndrome, Treg and Tconv repertoires overlapped >75%. Sorted Omenn CD25-high CD127-low cells may not be bona fide Tregs. Compared with controls, unique Treg TCR beta sequences dropped roughly 100-fold in Omenn syndrome and CID/AS.

Blood CD4+ CD25-low CD127-high conventional T cells supplied the genomic DNA template. Clones were read by immunoSEQ multiplex PCR, and TCRdb kept only the in-frame ones, dropping some. The sample consists of under 35,000 clones, about 70% of them appearing once. As regards this clone: Its antigen is undetermined.

Germline V gene lookup returns CDR1 KGHSH and CDR2 LQKENI. This CDR3 has 14 amino acids. The V and J ends lost 7 bases and 10 bases respectively, with 17 bases between them. These sequences were also reported in another study, on regulatory T cells. That report notes: The PCR used 52 TRBV and 13 TRBJ primers. Skewed V and J usage and few unique V-J pairs marked patient repertoires, most in Tregs.

This clonotype originated in a human donor in good health. The material sequenced was CD4+ effector T cells sorted from blood. The J gene is TRBJ1-6, the V gene TRBV18; D might be TRBD1 (5 bases). This chain's CDR3 is CASFTSGEGSPLHF. CDR3 nucleotides: TGTGCCAGCTTCACTTCGGGGGAGGGATCACCCCTCCACTTT.